This record concerns one T cell receptor beta chain sequence. Its antigen is as yet unknown. This specimen comes from a study of cytomegalovirus exposure and HLA in healthy donors. Study observations and caveats: Subsequent analysis found a tendency for first-cohort TCR clusters to co-occur within the approximately 130 validation repertoires.

Measured with immunoSEQ multiplex PCR; TCRdb has only the in-frame clones, and not every one. Of over 85,000 clones listed, about 95% were seen once; the top ten hold 0.89%. The receptor was derived from a woman younger than 35 in good health and CMV-seronegative. The sample was PBMCs.

CDR3 sequence reads: CASRRDRGIYGYTF. CDR3 DNA: TGTGCCAGCAGACGGGACAGGGGCATATATGGCTACACCTTC. The V and J genes are TRBV6-5 and TRBJ1-2; 10 bases map to TRBD1. The CDR3 covers 14 residues. Per germline, CDR1 MNHEY and CDR2 SVGAGI. With 6 bases clipped from V and 5 bases from J, the junction kept 6 bases outside the gene matches.